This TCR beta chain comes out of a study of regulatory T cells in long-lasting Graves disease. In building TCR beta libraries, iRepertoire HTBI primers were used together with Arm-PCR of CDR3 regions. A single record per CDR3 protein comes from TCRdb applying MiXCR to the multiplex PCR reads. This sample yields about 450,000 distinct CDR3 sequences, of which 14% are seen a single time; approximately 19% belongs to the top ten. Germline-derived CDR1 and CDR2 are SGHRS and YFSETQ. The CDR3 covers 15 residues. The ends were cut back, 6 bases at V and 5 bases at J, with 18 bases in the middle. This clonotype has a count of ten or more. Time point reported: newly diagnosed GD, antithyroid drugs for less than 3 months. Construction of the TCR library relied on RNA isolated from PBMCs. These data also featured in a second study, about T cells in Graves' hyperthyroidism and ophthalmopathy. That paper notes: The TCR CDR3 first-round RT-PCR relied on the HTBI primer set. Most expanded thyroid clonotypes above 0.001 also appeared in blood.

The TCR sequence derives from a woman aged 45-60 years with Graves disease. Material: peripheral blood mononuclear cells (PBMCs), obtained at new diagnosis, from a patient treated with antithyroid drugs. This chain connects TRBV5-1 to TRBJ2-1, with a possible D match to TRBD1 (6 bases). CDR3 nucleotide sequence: TGCGCCAGCACCTTACTGGGGGACAACAACAATGAGCAGTTCTTC. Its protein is CASTLLGDNNNEQFF.